This T cell receptor beta chain comes out of a study of technical replicates of blood from a few donors (dated by TCRdb to about 2017). The method was the immunoSEQ multiplex PCR assay. TCRdb limited this immuneACCESS table to in-frame rearrangements with V and J called. A share of clones is missing; checked studies link under half to unresolved V genes, and the rest is unexplained. The sample includes 75,000 to 90,000 clones, with 75% to 95% observed a single time. The ten top clones hold around 0.27% of the sample. Comments on this clone: Its antigen is not yet known. Base qualities are not recorded, but no much larger clone differs from it by a single base.

Source material: T cells isolated from PBMCs. The TCR sequence derives from a human donor in good health.

The encoded CDR3 is CASSDQGSNTGELFF. The DNA is as follows: TGTGCCAGCAGTGATCAGGGGTCGAACACCGGGGAGCTGTTTTTT. The chain was built from TRBV2 and TRBJ2-2, with TRBD1 perhaps the D gene, on 6 matching bases. V is pared back by 3 bases and J by 0 bases, with 8 bases lying between the germline termini. As encoded in the germline V gene, CDR1 is SNHLY while CDR2 is FYNNEI. There are 15 amino acids in the CDR3, from cysteine to phenylalanine inclusive. Of all the DNA, just the CDR3 is kept, 45 bases in frame from base 1.